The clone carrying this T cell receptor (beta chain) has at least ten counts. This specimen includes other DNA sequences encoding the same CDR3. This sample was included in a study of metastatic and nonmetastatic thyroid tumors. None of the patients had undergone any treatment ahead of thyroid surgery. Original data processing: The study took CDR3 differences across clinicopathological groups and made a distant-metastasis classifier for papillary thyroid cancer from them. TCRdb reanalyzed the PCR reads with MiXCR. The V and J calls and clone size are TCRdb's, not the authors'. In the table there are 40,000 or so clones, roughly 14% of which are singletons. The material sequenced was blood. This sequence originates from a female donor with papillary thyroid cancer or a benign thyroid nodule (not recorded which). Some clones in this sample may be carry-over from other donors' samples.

The CDR3 DNA reads TGCAGCGTTGAAGTACCCGGTCTTAGTTATGGCTACACCTTC. It is translated as CSVEVPGLSYGYTF. The V call is TRBV29-1, the J call TRBJ1-2; D is undetermined. The CDR3 covers 14 residues. Germline assignment: CDR1 SQVTM and CDR2 ANQGSEA. Trimming removed 1 base from V and 5 bases from J, with 14 bases in between.